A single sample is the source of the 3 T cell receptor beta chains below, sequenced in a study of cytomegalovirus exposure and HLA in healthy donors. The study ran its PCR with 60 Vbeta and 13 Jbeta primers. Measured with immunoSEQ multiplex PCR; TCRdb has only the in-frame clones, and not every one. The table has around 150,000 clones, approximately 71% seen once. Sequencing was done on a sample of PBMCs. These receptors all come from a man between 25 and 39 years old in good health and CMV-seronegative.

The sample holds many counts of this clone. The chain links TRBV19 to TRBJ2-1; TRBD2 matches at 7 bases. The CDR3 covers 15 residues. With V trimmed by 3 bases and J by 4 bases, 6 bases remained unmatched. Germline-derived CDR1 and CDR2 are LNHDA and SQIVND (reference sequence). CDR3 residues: CASSIGGSKYNEQFF. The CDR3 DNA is TGTGCCAGTAGTATTGGCGGGAGCAAGTACAATGAGCAGTTCTTC.

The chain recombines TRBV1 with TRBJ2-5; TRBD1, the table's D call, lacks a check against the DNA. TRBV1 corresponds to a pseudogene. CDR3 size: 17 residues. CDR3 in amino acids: CTSSQDRPNRGGETQYF. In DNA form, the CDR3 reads TGCACCAGCAGCCAAGATCGCCCGAACAGGGGGGGAGAGACCCAGTACTTC.

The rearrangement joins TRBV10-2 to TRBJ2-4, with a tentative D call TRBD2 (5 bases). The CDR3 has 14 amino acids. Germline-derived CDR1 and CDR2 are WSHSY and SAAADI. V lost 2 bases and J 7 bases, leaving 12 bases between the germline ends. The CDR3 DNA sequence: TGCGCCAGCAGTGAGCCGGGGTTTGGGAACATTCAGTACTTC. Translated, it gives CASSEPGFGNIQYF.